This TCR beta chain came from a study of blood T cell repertoires in COVID-19. The wider study: T cells, B-cell-depleted T cells, or PBMCs provided the cDNA or gDNA that served as material.

This clone occurred a few times. This CDR3 contains 12 residues. Germline CDR1 SNHLY, CDR2 FYNNEI. V dropped 2 bases and J dropped 2 bases, with 3 bases sitting between them. The repertoire was sequenced with immunoSEQ multiplex PCR; TCRdb's copy has only in-frame clones and lacks some. The sample records 100,000 to 150,000 clones, roughly 74% being singletons. The material sequenced was peripheral blood. The TCR originated in a man aged 55 to 70 with acute or convalescent COVID-19. This chain connects TRBV2 to TRBJ1-2; D unclear. In nucleotides, the CDR3 is TGTGCCAGCAGTGAACAGAACTATGGCTACACCTTC. This translates into CASSEQNYGYTF.